This T cell receptor beta chain is from a study of T cell repertoires in cytomegalovirus infection (dated by TCRdb to the late 2010s). Notes on the research overall: Donor HLA type was relevant to the analysis, because carriage of CMV infection together with the matching HLA type was indicated by public TCR beta signatures. Overall results and qualifications from the work: The ex vivo response was dominated by HLA-C-restricted CMV-specific TCR beta clonotypes, which also provided the single most frequent clonotype in two of eight donors. In both this cohort and an independent cohort of 350 to 400 donors, the cumulative frequency of public TCR beta family members distinguished carriers of CMV infection plus the relevant HLA type.

The CDR3 spans 13 residues, from the cysteine through the phenylalanine. The retained sequence is limited to the CDR3, 39 bases, with the frame set at the first base. Trimming takes 6 bases from V and 0 bases from J, and the germline ends sit 8 bases apart. The germline V gene supplies CDR1 MNHNS and CDR2 SASEGT. This clonotype was detected ten times or more. Its antigen is currently not known. Per-nucleotide qualities are absent, and no much larger clonotype sits a single base away. These reads were obtained on an Illumina HiSeq 1500. Using fastp at Q25 and MiXCR, TCRdb reprocessed the public reads and kept productive beta chains. Every CDR3 protein is listed once, alongside the most common genes and DNA of its rows. The sample includes approximately 170,000 distinct CDR3 sequences, with under 15% observed a single time. Clones ranked in the top ten supply 20% to 30% of the sample.

This clonotype originated in a human donor in good health (CMV status not recorded). Some clones in this sample may be carry-over from other donors' samples. This receptor chain uses TRBV6-1 and TRBJ1-2, with the D gene uncertain. Sequences were obtained from PBMCs. The CDR3 region reads CASSTGTNYGYTF. The nucleotide sequence reads as follows: TGTGCCAGCAGCACGGGGACTAACTATGGCTACACCTTC.